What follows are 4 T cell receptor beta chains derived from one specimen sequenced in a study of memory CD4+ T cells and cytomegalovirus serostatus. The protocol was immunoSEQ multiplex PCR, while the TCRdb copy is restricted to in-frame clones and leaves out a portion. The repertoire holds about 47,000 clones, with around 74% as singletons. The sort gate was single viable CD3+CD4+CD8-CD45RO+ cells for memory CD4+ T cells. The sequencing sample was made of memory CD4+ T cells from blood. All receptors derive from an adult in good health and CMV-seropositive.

CDR3 residues: CASSSFVTGTGYGYTF. CDR3 nucleotide sequence: TGTGCCAGCAGCTCCTTTGTGACCGGGACAGGTTATGGCTACACCTTC. V and J are TRBV11-2 and TRBJ1-2; 8 nucleotides line up with TRBD1. The V gene's germline CDR1 is SGHAT and CDR2 FQNNGV. The CDR3 has 16 amino acids. Trimming cost V 4 bases and J 5 bases; bases outside gene matches: 12.

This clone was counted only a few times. DNA of the CDR3: TGTGCCAGCAGCATGAGCGGGGGGGCCGGCGGGGAGCTGTTTTTT. Amino acids: CASSMSGGAGGELFF. V gene TRBV5-4 combines with J gene TRBJ2-2; the match to TRBD2 covers 10 bases. The CDR3 runs to 15 residues. The ends lost 4 bases at V and 7 bases at J; junction bases unmatched: 7. The germline gives CDR1 SGHNT, CDR2 YYREEE (reference sequence).

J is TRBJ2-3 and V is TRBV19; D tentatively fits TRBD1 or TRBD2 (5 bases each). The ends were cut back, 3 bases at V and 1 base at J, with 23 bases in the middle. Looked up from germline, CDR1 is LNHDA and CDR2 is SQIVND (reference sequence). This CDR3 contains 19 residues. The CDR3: CASSMRGRAIGRGTDTQYF. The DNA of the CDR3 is TGTGCCAGTAGTATGAGGGGCCGGGCTATCGGCAGGGGCACAGATACGCAGTATTTT.

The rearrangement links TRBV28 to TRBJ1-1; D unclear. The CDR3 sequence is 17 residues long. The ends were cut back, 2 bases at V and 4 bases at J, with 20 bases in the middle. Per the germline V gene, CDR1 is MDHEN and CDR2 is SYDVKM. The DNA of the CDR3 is TGTGCCAGCAGTTTAGTTGCAGAGGAGGGAGAGGTCACTGAAGCTTTCTTT. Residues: CASSLVAEEGEVTEAFF. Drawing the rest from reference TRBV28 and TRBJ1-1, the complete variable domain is DVKVTQSSRYLVKRTGEKVFLECVQDMDHENMFWYRQDPGLGLRLIYFSYDVKMKEKGDIPEGYSVSREKKERFSLILESASTNQTSMYLCASSLVAEEGEVTEAFFGQGTRLTVV.